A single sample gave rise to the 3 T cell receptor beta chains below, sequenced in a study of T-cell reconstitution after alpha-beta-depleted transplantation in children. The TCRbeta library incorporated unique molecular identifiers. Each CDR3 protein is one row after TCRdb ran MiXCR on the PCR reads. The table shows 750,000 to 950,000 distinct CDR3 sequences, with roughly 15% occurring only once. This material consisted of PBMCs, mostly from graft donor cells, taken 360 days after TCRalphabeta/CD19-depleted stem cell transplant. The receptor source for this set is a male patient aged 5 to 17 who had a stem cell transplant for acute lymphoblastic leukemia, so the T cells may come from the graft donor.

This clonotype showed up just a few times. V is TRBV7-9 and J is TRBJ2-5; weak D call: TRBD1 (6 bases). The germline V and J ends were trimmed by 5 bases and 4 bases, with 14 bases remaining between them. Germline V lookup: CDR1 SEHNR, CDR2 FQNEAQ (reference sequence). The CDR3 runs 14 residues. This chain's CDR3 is CASSARQAGETQYF. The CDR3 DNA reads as TGTGCCAGCAGCGCTAGACAGGCCGGAGAGACCCAGTACTTC. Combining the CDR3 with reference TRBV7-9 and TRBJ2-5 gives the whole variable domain DTGVSQNPRHKITKRGQNVTFRCDPISEHNRLYWYRQTLGQGPEFLTYFQNEAQLEKSRLLSDRFSAERPKGSFSTLEIQRTEQGDSAMYLCASSARQAGETQYFGPGTRLLVL.

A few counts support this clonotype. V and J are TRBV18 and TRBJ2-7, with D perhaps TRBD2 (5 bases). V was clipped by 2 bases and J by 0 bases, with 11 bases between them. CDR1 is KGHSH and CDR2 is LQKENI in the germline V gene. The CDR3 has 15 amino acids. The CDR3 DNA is TGTGCCAGCTCACCAGGGAAACTAGACTCCTACGAGCAGTACTTC. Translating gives CASSPGKLDSYEQYF.

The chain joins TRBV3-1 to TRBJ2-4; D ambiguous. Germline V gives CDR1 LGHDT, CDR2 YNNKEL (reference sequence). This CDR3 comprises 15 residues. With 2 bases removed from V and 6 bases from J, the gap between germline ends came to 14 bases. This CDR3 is CASSQPGIGANIQYF. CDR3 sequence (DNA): TGTGCCAGCAGCCAACCGGGTATTGGTGCAAACATTCAGTACTTC.